Below, one T cell receptor (beta chain) is given with its context. Its antigen is as yet unknown. These data belong to a study of T cell repertoires in cytomegalovirus infection. General study results and limits: Ex vivo responses were dominated by HLA-C-restricted CMV-specific TCR beta clonotypes.

TCRdb re-called the reads through MiXCR, storing one row per CDR3 protein. The data show some 800,000 distinct CDR3 sequences, about 33% seen once. V lost 1 base, J lost 1 base, and 10 bases lay in between. Germline V gene lookup returns CDR1 LGHNA and CDR2 YSLEER. The CDR3 is made up of 15 amino acids. V is TRBV4-3 and J is TRBJ1-2; D remains unclear. This sequence originates from a human donor in good health (CMV status not recorded). Some clones in this sample may be carry-over from other donors' samples. The sample here was cultured CD8+ T cells from PBMCs, taken from culture after CMV antigen stimulation. The CDR3 DNA reads as TGCGCCAGCAGCCAAGTTCGCACTTATAACTATGGCTACACCTTC. Amino acid sequence: CASSQVRTYNYGYTF.